This TCR beta chain was observed in a study of radiotherapy plus CTLA-4 blockade in lung cancer. Study-level background: Objective response rate was over 15%; disease control rate, approximately 30%.

The repertoire was sequenced with immunoSEQ multiplex PCR; TCRdb's copy has only in-frame clones and lacks some. The profile shows about 90,000 clones, over 80% of them singletons. As concerns this clone: Antigen unknown.

Those patients who had chemo-refractory metastatic non-small-cell lung cancer were given focal radiation along with CTLA-4 blockade through ipilimumab. Germline V gene sequence: CDR1 SGHNT, CDR2 YYREEE (reference sequence). V shed 0 bases and J shed 3 bases, with 7 bases lying between them. The CDR3 has 14 amino acids. General study findings and limits: In blood, tumor-derived TCR clones expanded after radiotherapy plus ipilimumab. Together with interferon-beta, which increased in serum after radiation, early dynamic changes in blood T cell clones were reportedly the best predictors of response.

The TCR sequence derives from a human donor with non-small cell lung cancer that progressed on radiotherapy plus ipilimumab. Sequences were derived from peripheral blood, sampled from a patient treated with radiotherapy plus ipilimumab. The chain uses TRBV5-4 and TRBJ1-5; perhaps TRBD1 as D (5 bases). The CDR3: CASSLAGPNQPQHF. DNA for the CDR3: TGTGCCAGCAGCTTGGCAGGGCCCAATCAGCCCCAGCATTTT.